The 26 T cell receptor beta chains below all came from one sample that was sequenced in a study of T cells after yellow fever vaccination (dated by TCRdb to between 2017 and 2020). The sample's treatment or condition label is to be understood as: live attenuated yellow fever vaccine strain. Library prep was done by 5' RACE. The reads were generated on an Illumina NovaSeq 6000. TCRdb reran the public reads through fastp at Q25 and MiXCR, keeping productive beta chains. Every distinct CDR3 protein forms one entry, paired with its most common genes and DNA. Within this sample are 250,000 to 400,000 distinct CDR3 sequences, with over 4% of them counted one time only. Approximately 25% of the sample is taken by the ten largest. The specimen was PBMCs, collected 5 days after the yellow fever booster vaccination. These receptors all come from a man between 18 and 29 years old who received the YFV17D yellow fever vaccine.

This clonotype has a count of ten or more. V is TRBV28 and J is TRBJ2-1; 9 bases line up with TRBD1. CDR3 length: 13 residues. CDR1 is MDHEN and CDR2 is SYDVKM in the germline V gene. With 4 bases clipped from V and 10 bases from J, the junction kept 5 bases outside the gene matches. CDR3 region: CASSSGTGNEQFF. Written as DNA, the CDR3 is TGTGCCAGCAGTTCCGGGACAGGGAACGAGCAGTTCTTC.

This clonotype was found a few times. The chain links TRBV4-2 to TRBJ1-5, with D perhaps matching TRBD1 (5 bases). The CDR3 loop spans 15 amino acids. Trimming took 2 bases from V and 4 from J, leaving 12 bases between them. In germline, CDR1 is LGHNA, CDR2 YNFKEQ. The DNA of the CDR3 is TGTGCCAGCAGCCAATACTCGGGGGAGAATCAGCCCCAGCATTTT. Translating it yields CASSQYSGENQPQHF.

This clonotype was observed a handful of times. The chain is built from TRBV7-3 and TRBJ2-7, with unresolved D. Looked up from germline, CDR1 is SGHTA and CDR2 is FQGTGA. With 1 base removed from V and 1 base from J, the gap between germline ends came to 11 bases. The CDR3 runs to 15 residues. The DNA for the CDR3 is TGTGCCAGCAGCTTAAAGCCCGGCAGATCCTACGAGCAGTACGTC. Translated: CASSLKPGRSYEQYV.

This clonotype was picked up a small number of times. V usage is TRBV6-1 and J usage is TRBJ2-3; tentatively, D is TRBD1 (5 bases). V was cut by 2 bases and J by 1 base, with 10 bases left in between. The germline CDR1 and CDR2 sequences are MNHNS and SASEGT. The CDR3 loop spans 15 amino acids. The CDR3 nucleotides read TGTGCCAGCAGTGAACTCCTCAGGGGCACAGATACGCAGTATTTT. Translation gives CASSELLRGTDTQYF.

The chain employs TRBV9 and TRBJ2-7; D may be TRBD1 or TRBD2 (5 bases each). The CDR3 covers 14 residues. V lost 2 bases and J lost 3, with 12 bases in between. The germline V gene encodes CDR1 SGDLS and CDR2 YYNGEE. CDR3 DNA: TGTGCCAGCAGCGTCGGGACGGGGAACTACGAGCAGTACTTC. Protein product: CASSVGTGNYEQYF.

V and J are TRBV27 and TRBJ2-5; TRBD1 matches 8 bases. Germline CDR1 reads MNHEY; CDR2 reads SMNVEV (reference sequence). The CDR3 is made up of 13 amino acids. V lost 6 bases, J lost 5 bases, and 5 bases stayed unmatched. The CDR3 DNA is TGTGCCAGCAGACAAACAGGGGGGGAGACCCAGTACTTC. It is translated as CASRQTGGETQYF.

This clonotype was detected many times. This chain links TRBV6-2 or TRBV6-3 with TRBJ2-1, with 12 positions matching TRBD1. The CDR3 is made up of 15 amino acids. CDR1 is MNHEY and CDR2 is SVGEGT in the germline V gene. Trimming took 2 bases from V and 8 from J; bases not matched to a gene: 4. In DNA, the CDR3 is TGTGCCAGCAGTTACGTTGGGACAGGGGGCGATGAGCAGTTCTTC. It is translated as CASSYVGTGGDEQFF.

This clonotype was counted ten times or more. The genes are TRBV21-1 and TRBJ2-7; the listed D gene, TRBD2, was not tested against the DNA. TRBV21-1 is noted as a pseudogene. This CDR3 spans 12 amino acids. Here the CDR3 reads CASSKGGLAKYV. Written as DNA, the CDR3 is TGTGCCAGCAGCAAAGGCGGACTAGCTAAGTACGTC.

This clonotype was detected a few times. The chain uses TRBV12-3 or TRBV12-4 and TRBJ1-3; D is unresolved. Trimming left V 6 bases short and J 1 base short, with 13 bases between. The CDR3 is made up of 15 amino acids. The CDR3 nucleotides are TGTGCCAGCAGCCCCGGGAGAAGTTCTGGAAACACCATATATTTT. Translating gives CASSPGRSSGNTIYF.

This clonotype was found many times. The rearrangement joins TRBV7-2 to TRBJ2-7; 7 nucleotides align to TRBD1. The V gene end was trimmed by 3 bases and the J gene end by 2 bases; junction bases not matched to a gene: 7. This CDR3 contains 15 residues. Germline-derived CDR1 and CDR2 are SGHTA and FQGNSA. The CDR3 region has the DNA TGTGCCAGCAGCTTCCCGGACAGGTTACCCTACGAGCAGTACTTC. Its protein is CASSFPDRLPYEQYF.

The CDR3 DNA reads TGCGCCAGCAGTCGAGAAAATGAAAAACTGTTTTTT. It codes for CASSRENEKLFF. The rearrangement uses TRBV5-1 and TRBJ1-4; D is ambiguous. Germline lookup yields CDR1 SGHRS and CDR2 YFSETQ. The CDR3 consists of 12 residues. V lost 5 bases to trimming and J lost 5 bases, with 7 bases between them.

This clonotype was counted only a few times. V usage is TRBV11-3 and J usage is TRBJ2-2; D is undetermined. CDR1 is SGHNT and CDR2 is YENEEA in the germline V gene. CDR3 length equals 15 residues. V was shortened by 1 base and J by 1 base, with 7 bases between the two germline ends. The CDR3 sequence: CASSLALKNTGELFF. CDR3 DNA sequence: TGTGCCAGCAGCTTAGCCTTGAAGAACACCGGGGAGCTGTTTTTT. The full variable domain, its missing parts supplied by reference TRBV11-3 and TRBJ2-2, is EAGVVQSPRYKIIEKKQPVAFWCNPISGHNTLYWYLQNLGQGPELLIRYENEEAVDDSQLPKDRFSAERLKGVDSTLKIQPAELGDSAVYLCASSLALKNTGELFFGEGSRLTVL.

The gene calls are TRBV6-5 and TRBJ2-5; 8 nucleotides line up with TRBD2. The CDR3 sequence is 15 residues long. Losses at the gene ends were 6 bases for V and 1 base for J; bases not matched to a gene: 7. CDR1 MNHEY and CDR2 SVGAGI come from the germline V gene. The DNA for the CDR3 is TGTGCCAGCAGATTGTCCGGGACTAGCCAAGAGACCCAGTACTTC. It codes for CASRLSGTSQETQYF.

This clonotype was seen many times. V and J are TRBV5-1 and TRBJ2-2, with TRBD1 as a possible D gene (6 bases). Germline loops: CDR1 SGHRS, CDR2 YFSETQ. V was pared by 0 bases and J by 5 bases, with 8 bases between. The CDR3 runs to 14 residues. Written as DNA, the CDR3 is TGCGCCAGCAGCTTGGACAGGGTAACCGGGGAGCTGTTTTTT. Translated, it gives CASSLDRVTGELFF.

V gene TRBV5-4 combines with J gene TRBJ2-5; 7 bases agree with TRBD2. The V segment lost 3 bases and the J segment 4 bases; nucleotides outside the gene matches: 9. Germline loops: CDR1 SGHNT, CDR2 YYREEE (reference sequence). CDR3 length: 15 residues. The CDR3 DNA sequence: TGTGCCAGCAGCTGGGGAGCTAGCGGTACAGAGACCCAGTACTTC. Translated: CASSWGASGTETQYF.

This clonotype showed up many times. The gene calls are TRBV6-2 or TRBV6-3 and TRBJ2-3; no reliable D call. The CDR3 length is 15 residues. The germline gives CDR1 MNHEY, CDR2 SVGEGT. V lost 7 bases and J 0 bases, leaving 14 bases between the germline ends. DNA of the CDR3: TGTGCCAGCACCCGGGTACCCGTTAGCACAGATACGCAGTATTTT. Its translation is CASTRVPVSTDTQYF.

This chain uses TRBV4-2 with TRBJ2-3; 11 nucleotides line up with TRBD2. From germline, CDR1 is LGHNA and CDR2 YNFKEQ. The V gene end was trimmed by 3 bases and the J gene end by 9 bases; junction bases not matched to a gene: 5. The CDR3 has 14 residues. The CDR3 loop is CASSQTSGVGTQYF. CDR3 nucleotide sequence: TGTGCCAGCAGCCAGACTAGCGGGGTAGGCACGCAGTATTTT.

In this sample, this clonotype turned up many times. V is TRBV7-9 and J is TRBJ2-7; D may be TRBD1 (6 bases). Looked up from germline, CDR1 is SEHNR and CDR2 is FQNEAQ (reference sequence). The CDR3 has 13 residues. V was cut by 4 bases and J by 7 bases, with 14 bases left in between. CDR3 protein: CASSSGVWGEQYF. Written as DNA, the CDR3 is TGTGCCAGCAGCTCAGGGGTGTGGGGGGAGCAGTACTTC.

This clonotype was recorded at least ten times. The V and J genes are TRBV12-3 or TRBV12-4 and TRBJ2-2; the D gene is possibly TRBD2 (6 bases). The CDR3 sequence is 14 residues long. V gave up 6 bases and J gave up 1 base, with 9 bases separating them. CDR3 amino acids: CASRPGGNTGELFF. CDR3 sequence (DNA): TGTGCCAGCAGACCCGGGGGGAACACCGGGGAGCTGTTTTTT.

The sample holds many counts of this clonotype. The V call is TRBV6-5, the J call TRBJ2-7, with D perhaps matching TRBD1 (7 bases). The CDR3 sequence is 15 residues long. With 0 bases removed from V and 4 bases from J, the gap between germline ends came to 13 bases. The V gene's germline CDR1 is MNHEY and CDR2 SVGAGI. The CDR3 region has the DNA TGTGCCAGCAGTTACTCGGGCAGGGGGACTTACGAGCAGTACTTC. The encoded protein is CASSYSGRGTYEQYF.

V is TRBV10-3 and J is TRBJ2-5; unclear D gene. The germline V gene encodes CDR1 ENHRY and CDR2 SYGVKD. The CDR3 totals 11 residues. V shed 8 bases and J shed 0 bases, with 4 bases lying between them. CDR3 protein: CAIGNQETQYF. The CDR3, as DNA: TGTGCCATCGGTAACCAAGAGACCCAGTACTTC.

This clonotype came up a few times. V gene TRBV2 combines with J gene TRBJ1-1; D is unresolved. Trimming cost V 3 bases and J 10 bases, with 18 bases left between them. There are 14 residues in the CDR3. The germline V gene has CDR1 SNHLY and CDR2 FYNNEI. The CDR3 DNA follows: TGTGCCAGCAGTGACGGTAGGCCGCAACTACGAGCTTTCTTT. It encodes CASSDGRPQLRAFF. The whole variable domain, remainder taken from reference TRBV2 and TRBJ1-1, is EPEVTQTPSHQVTQMGQEVILRCVPISNHLYFYWYRQILGQKVEFLVSFYNNEISEKSEIFDDQFSVERPDGSNFTLKIRSTKLEDSAMYFCASSDGRPQLRAFFGQGTRLTVV.

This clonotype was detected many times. CDR3: CASSQNTENEKLFF. The CDR3 DNA reads TGCGCCAGCAGCCAAAACACGGAAAATGAAAAACTGTTTTTT. The chain joins TRBV4-3 to TRBJ1-4, with D unresolved. In germline, CDR1 is LGHNA, CDR2 YSLEER. Trimming took off 2 bases at V and 5 bases at J, with 9 bases between the two ends. This CDR3 contains 14 residues.

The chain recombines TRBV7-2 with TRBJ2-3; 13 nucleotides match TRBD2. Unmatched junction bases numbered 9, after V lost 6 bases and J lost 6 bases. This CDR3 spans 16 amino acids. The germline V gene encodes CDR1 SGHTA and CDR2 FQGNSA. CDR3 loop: CASRGLAGLLGDTQYF. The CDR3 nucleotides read TGTGCCAGCAGGGGACTAGCGGGGCTGCTAGGGGATACGCAGTATTTT.

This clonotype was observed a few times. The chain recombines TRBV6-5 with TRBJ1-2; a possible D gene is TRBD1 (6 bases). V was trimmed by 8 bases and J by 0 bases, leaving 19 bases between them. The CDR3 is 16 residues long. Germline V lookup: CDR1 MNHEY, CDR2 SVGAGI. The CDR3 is CASRSITGPTNYGYTF. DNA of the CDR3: TGTGCCAGCCGATCTATCACAGGGCCAACTAACTATGGCTACACCTTC.

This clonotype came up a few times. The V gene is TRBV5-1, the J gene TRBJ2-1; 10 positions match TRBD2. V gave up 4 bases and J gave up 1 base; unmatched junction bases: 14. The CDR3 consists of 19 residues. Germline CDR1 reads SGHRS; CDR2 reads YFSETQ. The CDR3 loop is CASSAPQVAGGVSYNEQFF. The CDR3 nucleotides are TGCGCCAGCAGCGCACCCCAGGTAGCGGGGGGAGTATCCTACAATGAGCAGTTCTTC.